This T cell receptor (beta chain) originates from a study of cytomegalovirus exposure and HLA in healthy donors. Study conclusions and caveats: There were over 150 TCR beta chains listed as cytomegalovirus-associated. The tendency of first-cohort TCR clusters to co-occur in the roughly 110 validation repertoires emerged from a later analysis.

The V end was cut by 5 bases, the J end by 5 bases, with 15 bases between. This CDR3 region has 14 residues. Germline V CDR1 and CDR2: SGHTA, FQGNSA. Assay used: immunoSEQ multiplex PCR; TCRdb lists only in-frame clones, some missing. The sample lists about 130,000 clones; approximately 82% were seen once. Of note for this clone: What it recognizes is unknown.

The chain is built from TRBV7-2 and TRBJ2-5, with a possible D match to TRBD2 (6 bases). This clonotype was obtained from a man aged 30 to 45 in good health and CMV-seropositive. Sequenced: PBMCs. For the CDR3, the DNA is TGTGCCAGCAGCCCCACGGGGGAAGGGGAGACCCAGTACTTC. It specifies CASSPTGEGETQYF. Full variable domain (rest looked up from reference TRBV7-2 and TRBJ2-5): GAGVSQSPSNKVTEKGKDVELRCDPISGHTALYWYRQSLGQGLEFLIYFQGNSAPDKSGLPSDRFSAERTGGSVSTLTIQRTQQEDSAVYLCASSPTGEGETQYFGPGTRLLVL.